A single sample gave rise to the 23 T cell receptor beta chains below, sequenced in a study of T-cell reconstitution after alpha-beta-depleted transplantation in children. Construction of the TCRbeta library involved unique molecular identifiers. TCRdb processed the PCR reads anew with MiXCR; each CDR3 protein has one entry. The sample includes about 270,000 distinct CDR3 sequences, over 8% seen only once; the top ten take around a tenth. This sample comprised PBMCs from the stem cell graft donor, obtained from the stem cell graft. The receptors were sampled from a human donor who donated a stem cell graft to a child with SCID.

This clonotype was observed many times. This chain joins TRBV20-1 and TRBJ2-3, with a tentative D call TRBD2 (6 bases). The germline CDR1 and CDR2 sequences are DFQATT and SNEGSKA (reference sequence). V dropped 1 base and J dropped 1 base, with 9 bases sitting between them. This CDR3 has 14 amino acids. The CDR3 loop is CSARVSGRTDTQYF. The CDR3 DNA is TGCAGTGCTAGAGTTAGCGGCCGCACAGATACGCAGTATTTT.

The chain joins TRBV6-5 to TRBJ2-5; TRBD1 agrees at 9 bases. V lost 4 bases, J lost 7 bases, and 7 bases stayed unmatched. There are 14 residues in the CDR3. CDR1 is MNHEY, CDR2 SVGAGI, per germline. As DNA, the CDR3 is TGTGCCAGCAGTTGGGACAGGGTAGATGGGACCCAGTACTTC. Translating it yields CASSWDRVDGTQYF.

J is TRBJ2-1 and V is TRBV7-2; tentatively, D is TRBD2 (7 bases). The CDR3 contains 15 residues. The germline gives CDR1 SGHTA, CDR2 FQGNSA. V gave up 1 base and J gave up 4 bases, with 11 bases separating them. CDR3 sequence reads: CASSLVRGAYNEQFF. CDR3 bases: TGTGCCAGCAGCTTAGTCCGGGGGGCTTACAATGAGCAGTTCTTC.

This clonotype was recorded a few times. The J gene is TRBJ1-5, the V gene TRBV3-1, with unresolved D. V lost 0 bases and J lost 4, with 13 bases in between. CDR1 and CDR2 (germline): LGHDT, YNNKEL (reference sequence). CDR3 length: 16 residues. CDR3 loop: CASSQDGGIANQPQHF. The CDR3 DNA sequence: TGTGCCAGCAGCCAAGATGGAGGAATAGCAAATCAGCCCCAGCATTTT.

This clonotype has a count of ten or more. This chain joins TRBV10-3 and TRBJ2-5; D gene unclear. With 3 bases removed from V and 4 bases from J, the gap between germline ends came to 9 bases. CDR1 and CDR2 (germline): ENHRY, SYGVKD. The CDR3 extends over 13 amino acids. The CDR3 bases are TGTGCCATCAGTGACTGGCCAGGAGAGACCCAGTACTTC. Its protein is CAISDWPGETQYF.

As for this clonotype: Just one base apart from a much larger clone, this may be a read error. The chain uses TRBV20-1 and TRBJ2-1, with D perhaps given as TRBD1 or TRBD2 (5 bases each). The V gene's germline CDR1 is DFQATT and CDR2 SNEGSKA (reference sequence). This CDR3 contains 14 residues. Trimming removed 3 bases from V and 6 bases from J, with 15 bases in between. The CDR3 bases are TGCAGTGCTAGTATCAGCGAGGGGCCCAATGAGCAGTTCTTC. Residues: CSASISEGPNEQFF.

This rearrangement joins TRBV5-1 to TRBJ1-3; D might be TRBD1 (5 bases). This CDR3 has 16 amino acids. Germline loops: CDR1 SGHRS, CDR2 YFSETQ. V dropped 4 bases and J dropped 2 bases, with 16 bases sitting between them. The CDR3 bases are TGCGCCAGCAGCCCAGAACGACAGAACGCTGGAAACACCATATATTTT. Protein: CASSPERQNAGNTIYF.

This clonotype appeared many times. The V and J genes are TRBV5-1 and TRBJ2-7, with D perhaps TRBD2 (5 bases). The V end lost 7 bases, the J end lost 6 bases, and 20 bases lay between the germline ends. The CDR3 spans 14 residues. The germline CDR1 and CDR2 sequences are SGHRS and YFSETQ. The CDR3 is CASSLRTDGGEQYF. The DNA of the CDR3 is TGCGCCAGCTCGCTCCGGACTGACGGAGGCGAGCAGTACTTC.

This clonotype appeared a few times. This CDR3 reads CASSLGYYEQYF. CDR3 bases: TGTGCCAGCAGCTTAGGTTACTACGAGCAGTACTTC. This rearrangement joins TRBV7-9 to TRBJ2-7; D call uncertain. Trimming left V 1 base short and J 3 bases short, with 4 bases between. Germline V lookup: CDR1 SEHNR, CDR2 FQNEAQ (reference sequence). The CDR3 loop spans 12 amino acids.

V usage is TRBV5-5 and J usage is TRBJ2-7; D gene ambiguous. Trimming removed 0 bases at V and 2 bases at J, with 12 bases between. CDR3 length: 15 residues. Germline V lookup: CDR1 SGHKS, CDR2 YYEKEE (reference sequence). The CDR3 loop is CASSLASTETYEQYF. In nucleotides, the CDR3 is TGTGCCAGCAGCTTGGCGTCCACAGAGACCTACGAGCAGTACTTC.

The V and J genes are TRBV7-2 and TRBJ2-1; 11 positions match TRBD2. CDR1 and CDR2 from the germline V gene are SGHTA and FQGNSA. CDR3 length: 17 residues. J gave up 6 bases and V 0 bases, and 7 bases lay outside the gene matches. The DNA for the CDR3 is TGTGCCAGCAGCTTAGCCCGACTAGCGGGGAATTTCAATGAGCAGTTCTTC. It is translated as CASSLARLAGNFNEQFF.

This clonotype has only a few counts. The chain joins TRBV10-3 to TRBJ2-7; maybe TRBD2 (7 bases). This CDR3 is built from 14 residues. V lost 0 bases, J lost 6 bases, and 12 bases lay in between. CDR1 ENHRY and CDR2 SYGVKD come from the germline V gene. The CDR3 protein is CAISESTGGREQYF. The CDR3 DNA reads as TGTGCCATCAGTGAGTCGACCGGGGGGCGCGAGCAGTACTTC.

This clonotype occurred many times. J is TRBJ2-3 and V is TRBV29-1; tentative D call: TRBD2 (6 bases). This CDR3 has 14 residues. Trimming left V 7 bases short and J 2 bases short, with 16 bases between. Germline V gene sequence: CDR1 SQVTM, CDR2 ANQGSEA. The CDR3 region is CSALAPGHTDTQYF. For the CDR3, the DNA is TGCAGCGCCCTAGCGCCAGGACACACAGATACGCAGTATTTT.

The chain joins TRBV12-3 or TRBV12-4 to TRBJ2-7; TRBD1 might be the D (6 bases). The CDR3 contains 15 residues. V lost 0 bases and J 3 bases, leaving 12 bases between the germline ends. CDR3 bases: TGTGCCAGCAGTTTAGCCGGACAGCCCCTCTACGAGCAGTACTTC. Residues: CASSLAGQPLYEQYF.

As DNA, the CDR3 is TGTGCCAGCAGCTCTACCCGACAGCTCTCTGGAAACACCATATATTTT. Translating gives CASSSTRQLSGNTIYF. V gene TRBV13 combines with J gene TRBJ1-3, with D perhaps TRBD1 (5 bases). V was clipped by 4 bases and J by 0 bases, with 13 bases between them. The CDR3 sequence is 16 residues long. From germline, CDR1 is PRHDT and CDR2 FYEKMQ (reference sequence).

This chain links TRBV12-3 or TRBV12-4 with TRBJ2-7; 7 nucleotides line up with TRBD1. This CDR3 has 15 residues. V shed 5 bases, J shed 2 bases, and the junction held 9 bases outside the gene matches. CDR3 sequence: CASSLGQVNTYEQYF. The CDR3 DNA follows: TGTGCCAGCAGTCTTGGACAGGTGAATACCTACGAGCAGTACTTC.

This clonotype was detected a few times. The rearrangement links TRBV5-1 to TRBJ2-3; 12 nucleotides align to TRBD2. V shed 4 bases, J shed 2 bases, and the junction held 8 bases outside the gene matches. The CDR3 is made up of 17 amino acids. CDR1 is SGHRS, CDR2 YFSETQ, per germline. The chain's CDR3 is CASSKITSGGTTDTQYF. DNA of the CDR3: TGCGCCAGCAGCAAGATAACTAGCGGGGGGACCACAGATACGCAGTATTTT. Filled out from reference TRBV5-1 and TRBJ2-3, the complete variable domain reads KAGVTQTPRYLIKTRGQQVTLSCSPISGHRSVSWYQQTPGQGLQFLFEYFSETQRNKGNFPGRFSGRQFSNSRSEMNVSTLELGDSALYLCASSKITSGGTTDTQYFGPGTRLTVL.

The V gene is TRBV3-1, the J gene TRBJ2-1, with D uncertain. In germline, CDR1 is LGHDT, CDR2 YNNKEL (reference sequence). This CDR3 is 13 amino acids long. V gave up 4 bases and J gave up 7 bases, with 11 bases separating them. The CDR3, as DNA: TGTGCCAGCAGCCTAAGGGTGGGGAATGAGCAGTTCTTC. Its translation: CASSLRVGNEQFF.

About this clonotype itself: A read error is possible here, since a much larger clone lies one base away. V gene TRBV5-5 combines with J gene TRBJ2-7; 8 nucleotides match TRBD1. The CDR3 length is 15 residues. Germline CDR1 and CDR2: SGHKS and YYEKEE (reference sequence). The V segment lost 4 bases and the J segment 0 bases; nucleotides outside the gene matches: 6. The CDR3 nucleotides are TGTGCCAGCAGCCCCTGGACAGGGAGCTCCTACGAGCAGTACTTC. Translated: CASSPWTGSSYEQYF.

This sequence joins TRBV4-1 and TRBJ2-1; unclear D gene. Trimming removed 4 bases at V and 1 base at J, with 8 bases between. The CDR3 spans 14 residues. CDR1 is MGHRA, CDR2 YSYEKL, per germline. This CDR3 reads CASSPLLSYNEQFF. The CDR3 region has the DNA TGCGCCAGCAGCCCCCTACTATCCTACAATGAGCAGTTCTTC.

The chain recombines TRBV5-5 with TRBJ2-1, with D possibly TRBD1 on 5 matching bases. The germline V gene encodes CDR1 SGHKS and CDR2 YYEKEE (reference sequence). This CDR3 is 14 amino acids long. Trimming took off 4 bases at V and 4 bases at J, with 12 bases between the two ends. CDR3 nucleotides: TGTGCCAGCAGCCGACCTGGACATTACAATGAGCAGTTCTTC. This encodes CASSRPGHYNEQFF.

This clonotype was counted a few times. The V gene is TRBV3-1, the J gene TRBJ2-7; D possibly matches TRBD1 or TRBD2 (6 bases each). V lost 3 bases and J lost 0, with 15 bases in between. CDR3 length: 16 amino acids. The germline CDR1 and CDR2 sequences are LGHDT and YNNKEL (reference sequence). CDR3 bases: TGTGCCAGCAGCCAGCAAGGCGGGACACCCTCCTACGAGCAGTACTTC. Protein product: CASSQQGGTPSYEQYF.

This clonotype was counted ten times or more. The J gene is TRBJ1-6, the V gene TRBV12-3 or TRBV12-4, with 7 bases identical to TRBD1. The V gene end was trimmed by 6 bases and the J gene end by 7 bases; junction bases not matched to a gene: 6. The CDR3 contains 14 residues. CDR3 residues: CASSYRDSNSPLHF. The DNA of the CDR3 is TGTGCCAGCAGCTACCGGGACAGCAATTCACCCCTCCACTTT.